Below, one T cell receptor beta chain is given with its context. The length of the CDR3 is 17 residues. The V gene lost 6 bases and the J gene lost 2 bases, with 23 bases spanning the gap. Germline lookup yields CDR1 LNHDA and CDR2 SQIVND (reference sequence). Some clones are missing from TCRdb's copy, which holds only in-frame ones; the method was immunoSEQ multiplex PCR. The sample lists a few hundred thousand clones, about 80% occurring once. The sample is drawn from a study of blood T cell repertoires in COVID-19. The chain joins TRBV19 to TRBJ2-7; the D gene is possibly TRBD1 (5 bases). This TCR derives from a woman aged 80 or older with acute or convalescent COVID-19. Sample: peripheral blood. CDR3: CASSPLQGRSQAYEQYF. CDR3 in DNA: TGTGCCAGTAGCCCCCTCCAGGGCAGATCACAGGCCTACGAGCAGTACTTC. Filled out from reference TRBV19 and TRBJ2-7, the complete variable domain reads DGGITQSPKYLFRKEGQNVTLSCEQNLNHDAMYWYRQDPGQGLRLIYYSQIVNDFQKGDIAEGYSVSREKKESFPLTVTSAQKNPTAFYLCASSPLQGRSQAYEQYFGPGTRLTVT.